One and the same sample provided the 26 T cell receptor beta chains below, sequenced in a study of CD8+CD57+ T cells in acquired aplastic anemia. Genomic DNA, serving as template, underwent TCR beta VDJ and CDR3 profiling. TCRdb reanalysed the reads using MiXCR and keeps one entry per CDR3 protein. This table holds about 100,000 distinct CDR3 sequences, 40% to 65% found once. The specimen sequenced was sorted CD4+, CD8+, or CD8+CD57+ T cells (not recorded which) from PBMCs. Every receptor here comes from a human donor in good health, serving as a control.

This clonotype was recorded many times. The gene calls are TRBV7-3 and TRBJ2-1; D could derive from TRBD1 or TRBD2 (5 bases each). The V and J ends lost 6 bases and 8 bases respectively, with 14 bases between them. The CDR3 extends over 13 amino acids. The V gene's germline CDR1 is SGHTA and CDR2 FQGTGA. The DNA of the CDR3 is TGTGCCAGCAGATATCCAGGGACCGATGAGCAGTTCTTC. This translates into CASRYPGTDEQFF.

The V gene is TRBV2, the J gene TRBJ2-1, with D tentatively TRBD1 (5 bases). This CDR3 region has 14 residues. Germline CDR1 reads SNHLY; CDR2 reads FYNNEI. Trimming pared 7 bases from V and 2 bases from J, leaving 12 bases between. The CDR3 protein is CASKGPGTYNEQFF. DNA for the CDR3: TGTGCCAGCAAGGGGCCGGGCACCTACAATGAGCAGTTCTTC.

This clonotype was seen at least ten times. This chain links TRBV19 with TRBJ2-1, with unresolved D. The V gene lost 3 bases and the J gene lost 4 bases, with 10 bases spanning the gap. This CDR3 has 14 residues. Germline CDR1 and CDR2: LNHDA and SQIVND (reference sequence). CDR3: CASSINDGYNEQFF. CDR3 bases: TGTGCCAGTAGTATTAATGACGGATACAATGAGCAGTTCTTC.

This clonotype is labeled medium-sized (0.01 to 0.1%). The J gene is TRBJ1-1, the V gene TRBV25-1, with a tentative D call TRBD1 (5 bases). The CDR3 is made up of 14 amino acids. CDR1 is MGHDK, CDR2 SYGVNS, per germline. The V gene lost 3 bases and the J gene lost 5 bases, with 13 bases spanning the gap. In DNA, the CDR3 is TGTGCCAGCAGTGATATGGGGCGCGAGACTGAAGCTTTCTTT. It codes for CASSDMGRETEAFF.

The CDR3 loop is CASSQDRGQSHQPQHF. For the CDR3, the DNA is TGTGCCAGCAGCCAAGACCGCGGACAGTCCCATCAGCCCCAGCATTTT. The chain has TRBV4-2 and TRBJ1-5, with a possible D match to TRBD1 (6 bases). The V end lost 0 bases, the J end lost 5 bases, and 14 bases lay between the germline ends. Germline CDR1 LGHNA, CDR2 YNFKEQ. The CDR3 runs 16 residues.

The rearrangement links TRBV24-1 to TRBJ2-3; 9 bases fit TRBD2. J gave up 4 bases and V 9 bases, and 7 bases lay outside the gene matches. CDR3 length: 14 residues. The V gene's germline CDR1 is KGHDR and CDR2 SFDVKD. CDR3 bases: TGTGCCACCGCTAGCGGGAAGGATGCAGATACGCAGTATTTT. It is translated as CATASGKDADTQYF.

This chain joins TRBV2 and TRBJ1-2; a weak D match, TRBD1 (6 bases). V was trimmed by 4 bases and J by 6 bases, leaving 9 bases between them. In germline, CDR1 is SNHLY, CDR2 FYNNEI. There are 12 residues in the CDR3. The CDR3 sequence: CASSGTANGYTF. The CDR3 bases are TGTGCCAGCAGTGGGACAGCTAATGGCTACACCTTC.

This clonotype has a count of ten or more. V is TRBV4-3 and J is TRBJ2-1; D is unclear. The CDR3 loop spans 17 amino acids. The germline V and J ends were trimmed by 2 bases and 3 bases, with 17 bases remaining between them. Germline values: CDR1 LGHNA, CDR2 YSLEER. DNA of the CDR3: TGCGCCAGCAGCCAATCCACCAACAGCGACCGCTACAATGAGCAGTTCTTC. Amino acid sequence: CASSQSTNSDRYNEQFF.

V usage is TRBV7-2 and J usage is TRBJ2-7; D is perhaps TRBD1 (5 bases). The CDR3 runs to 13 residues. The V end was cut by 7 bases, the J end by 2 bases, with 12 bases between. Germline lookup yields CDR1 SGHTA and CDR2 FQGNSA. The CDR3 coding sequence is TGTGCCAGCACCCTAGGGGTGGCCTACGAGCAGTACTTC. Protein sequence: CASTLGVAYEQYF.

The sample holds a few counts of this clonotype. The junction and the germline gene differ at one end; a read error may be behind it. The chain combines TRBV16 with TRBJ2-1; no firm D call. The CDR3 is made up of 13 amino acids. Germline V lookup: CDR1 KGHSY, CDR2 FQNENV. CDR3 residues: CASSQSASNEQLF. Here the CDR3 DNA reads TGTGCCAGCAGCCAATCGGCCTCCAATGAGCAGCTCTTC. The whole variable domain, remainder taken from reference TRBV16 and TRBJ2-1, is GEEVAQTPKHLVRGEGQKAKLYCAPIKGHSYVFWYQQVLKNEFKFLISFQNENVFDETGMPKERFSAKCLPNSPCSLEIQATKLEDSAVYFCASSQSASNEQLFGPGTRLTVL.

This clonotype was detected only a few times. V is TRBV13 and J is TRBJ1-2; 7 bases are shared with TRBD1. The CDR3 covers 14 residues. The V segment lost 5 bases and the J segment 4 bases; nucleotides outside the gene matches: 7. CDR1 PRHDT and CDR2 FYEKMQ come from the germline V gene (reference sequence). CDR3: CASSKQGRGYGYTF. The CDR3 DNA follows: TGTGCCAGCAGCAAACAGGGGCGGGGCTATGGCTACACCTTC.

This clonotype was observed many times. The chain links TRBV4-1 to TRBJ2-1; weak D call: TRBD2 (6 bases). The CDR3 runs to 17 residues. The germline CDR1 and CDR2 sequences are MGHRA and YSYEKL. With 0 bases removed from V and 8 bases from J, the gap between germline ends came to 20 bases. CDR3 DNA sequence: TGCGCCAGCAGCCAAGAATTCCTCGGGAGAGGAGGGGATGAGCAGTTCTTC. Translation gives CASSQEFLGRGGDEQFF.

This clonotype was counted at least ten times. The CDR3 DNA reads as TGTGCCAGCAGCTGGGATGGAAACACCATATATTTT. This encodes CASSWDGNTIYF. The V gene is TRBV11-2, the J gene TRBJ1-3; D is unresolved. CDR1 is SGHAT, CDR2 FQNNGV, per germline. V lost 4 bases and J lost 3, with 4 bases in between. There are 12 residues in the CDR3.

This clonotype has just a few counts. The CDR3 carries no conserved terminal phenylalanine or tryptophan, so it likely arises from a read error. The limits of the CDR3 on the DNA are not certain, so only TCRdb's listed CDR3 is given. The rearrangement links TRBV7-6 to TRBJ1-6. The CDR3 is 8 residues long, counting both termini. Germline V gene sequence: CDR1 SGHVS, CDR2 FNYEAQ. The CDR3 spells CASSSRLG.

This clonotype was picked up one time. This chain connects TRBV19 to TRBJ1-4, with D unresolved. In germline, CDR1 is LNHDA, CDR2 SQIVND (reference sequence). This CDR3 contains 14 residues. The ends were cut back, 1 base at V and 2 bases at J, with 5 bases in the middle. The CDR3 DNA is TGTGCCAGTAGTATAGTTGGTACTAATGAAAAACTGTTTTTT. Protein sequence: CASSIVGTNEKLFF. Full variable domain (outside the CDR3, taken from reference TRBV19 and TRBJ1-4): DGGITQSPKYLFRKEGQNVTLSCEQNLNHDAMYWYRQDPGQGLRLIYYSQIVNDFQKGDIAEGYSVSREKKESFPLTVTSAQKNPTAFYLCASSIVGTNEKLFFGSGTQLSVL.

This clonotype ranks as medium-sized. The J gene is TRBJ2-3, the V gene TRBV19; D is ambiguous. The germline CDR1 and CDR2 sequences are LNHDA and SQIVND (reference sequence). V was pared by 3 bases and J by 4 bases, with 5 bases between. The CDR3 has 12 amino acids. CDR3 sequence (DNA): TGTGCCAGTAGTATCTCGGCAGATACGCAGTATTTT. Its translation is CASSISADTQYF.

In its sample, this clonotype was seen many times. The chain employs TRBV11-2 and TRBJ2-7; 7 bases match TRBD1. Per the germline V gene, CDR1 is SGHAT and CDR2 is FQNNGV. The CDR3 totals 18 residues. V was pared by 3 bases and J by 1 base, with 15 bases of the junction left unmatched. The CDR3 loop is CASSFHPDGTALSYEQYV. The CDR3 coding sequence is TGTGCCAGCAGCTTTCATCCAGACGGGACAGCCCTTTCCTACGAGCAGTACGTC.

As to this clonotype: Germline is not matched at one junction end, which may reflect a read error. This chain uses TRBV19 with TRBJ2-2, with a possible D match to TRBD1 (6 bases). Per germline, CDR1 LNHDA and CDR2 SQIVND (reference sequence). This CDR3 is built from 13 residues. The CDR3 DNA reads as TGTGCCAGTCACCAACAGGGCACCGAGGAGCTGTTTTTT. This gives the protein CASHQQGTEELFF.

The chain couples TRBV10-2 to TRBJ2-3; 7 bases line up with TRBD2. In germline, CDR1 is WSHSY, CDR2 SAAADI. The CDR3 length is 14 residues. The V and J ends lost 8 bases and 1 base, in that order; junction bases with no gene match: 6. DNA for the CDR3: TGCGCCAGCTGTACCGCGGGGGGCACAGATACGCAGTATTTT. This codes for CASCTAGGTDTQYF.

The chain combines TRBV9 with TRBJ2-5; 8 bases are a match to TRBD1. Unmatched junction bases numbered 6, after V lost 3 bases and J lost 5 bases. Germline values: CDR1 SGDLS, CDR2 YYNGEE. The CDR3 loop spans 14 amino acids. CDR3 sequence: CASSAQGAAETQYF. CDR3 DNA: TGTGCCAGCAGCGCCCAGGGGGCGGCGGAGACCCAGTACTTC.

V gene TRBV25-1 combines with J gene TRBJ1-2; no clear D gene. Deletions cut 4 bases from V and 1 base from J, with 13 bases between. Germline V CDR1 and CDR2: MGHDK, SYGVNS. The CDR3 sequence is 15 residues long. CDR3 in amino acids: CASSGPGRDNYGYTF. The DNA for the CDR3 is TGTGCCAGCAGTGGACCCGGGAGGGATAACTATGGCTACACCTTC.

This clonotype was seen at least ten times. This sequence joins TRBV5-1 and TRBJ2-5; 8 bases are a match to TRBD2. This CDR3 region has 16 residues. V gave up 0 bases and J gave up 5 bases; unmatched junction bases: 9. Per germline, CDR1 SGHRS and CDR2 YFSETQ. The CDR3 DNA sequence: TGCGCCAGCAGCTTGGCTCCAGCGGGGGCGTCGGAGACCCAGTACTTC. It is translated as CASSLAPAGASETQYF.

There are a few counts of this clonotype. The chain carries TRBV2 and TRBJ2-7; no firm D call. This CDR3 has 14 residues. Deletions cut 6 bases from V and 2 bases from J, with 14 bases between. CDR1 and CDR2 from the germline V gene are SNHLY and FYNNEI. The CDR3 loop is CASRALAVTYEQYF. CDR3 DNA sequence: TGTGCCAGCAGAGCCTTGGCCGTAACCTACGAGCAGTACTTC. The whole variable domain, filled in from reference TRBV2 and TRBJ2-7, reads EPEVTQTPSHQVTQMGQEVILRCVPISNHLYFYWYRQILGQKVEFLVSFYNNEISEKSEIFDDQFSVERPDGSNFTLKIRSTKLEDSAMYFCASRALAVTYEQYFGPGTRLTVT.

Remarks on this clonotype: The CDR3 end shows no conserved phenylalanine or tryptophan, and so a read error is likely. The chain employs TRBV3-1 and TRBJ2-1; possible D gene TRBD2, 6 bases. The germline V and J ends were trimmed by 4 bases and 3 bases, with 10 bases remaining between them. Germline CDR1 LGHDT, CDR2 YNNKEL (reference sequence). CDR3 length: 14 amino acids. CDR3 protein: CASSPPSDYNEQFL. The CDR3 region has the DNA TGTGCCAGCAGCCCGCCTAGCGACTACAATGAGCAGTTCCTC.

This rearrangement joins TRBV20-1 to TRBJ1-2; D is uncertain. CDR1 DFQATT and CDR2 SNEGSKA come from the germline V gene (reference sequence). Trimming removed 6 bases from V and 2 bases from J, with 16 bases in between. The CDR3 covers 14 residues. The CDR3 DNA is TGCAGTGCAATGAGGGCCGGGAGAAACTATGGCTACACCTTC. It specifies CSAMRAGRNYGYTF.

The rearrangement uses TRBV25-1 and TRBJ2-5; 9 nucleotides agree with TRBD2. Trimming took 3 bases from V and 1 from J; bases not matched to a gene: 6. Germline CDR1 reads MGHDK; CDR2 reads SYGVNS. The CDR3 loop spans 16 amino acids. The chain's CDR3 is CASSEFSGGTQETQYF. The CDR3 DNA follows: TGTGCCAGCAGTGAGTTTAGCGGGGGAACCCAAGAGACCCAGTACTTC.